The present T cell receptor beta chain was sequenced within a study of shared clonotypes between healthy human individuals. Broader study findings: Clonotype sharing among donors was expected to depend on sequencing depth. When compared with the clonotypes that were shared by all four sorted-subset donors, the non-shared clonotypes turned out to have lower generation probabilities. What limited the represented genetic and exposure-history diversity was the small number of donors.

A remark on this clone: Its specificity is not known.

Only in-frame clones appear in the TCRdb table, and some are missing; sequencing was by immunoSEQ multiplex PCR. This repertoire shows roughly 410,000 clones, about 96% found once; its top ten account for 0.25% to 0.35%. The CDR3 totals 13 residues. Germline CDR1 is SGHRS and CDR2 is YFSETQ. V gave up 0 bases and J gave up 1 base, with 4 bases separating them. The TCR comes from a man younger than 40 in good health. The sample taken for sequencing was memory CD8+ T cells sorted from blood. As for subset: CD45RO+ cells pooled with CCR7-negative TemRA cells. The chain is built from TRBV5-1 and TRBJ1-2; the D is unclear. The CDR3 coding sequence is TGCGCCAGCAGCTTGGGACATAACTATGGCTACACCTTC. This encodes CASSLGHNYGYTF.